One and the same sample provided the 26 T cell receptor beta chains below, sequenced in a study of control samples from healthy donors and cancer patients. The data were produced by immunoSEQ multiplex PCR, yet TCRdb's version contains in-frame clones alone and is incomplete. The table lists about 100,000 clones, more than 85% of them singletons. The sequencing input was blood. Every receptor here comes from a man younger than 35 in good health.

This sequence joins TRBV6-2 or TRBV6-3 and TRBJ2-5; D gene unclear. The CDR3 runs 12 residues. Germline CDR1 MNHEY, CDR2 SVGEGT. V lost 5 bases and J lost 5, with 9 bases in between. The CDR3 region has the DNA TGTGCCAGCAGTCCCCATCTGGAGACCCAGTACTTC. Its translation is CASSPHLETQYF.

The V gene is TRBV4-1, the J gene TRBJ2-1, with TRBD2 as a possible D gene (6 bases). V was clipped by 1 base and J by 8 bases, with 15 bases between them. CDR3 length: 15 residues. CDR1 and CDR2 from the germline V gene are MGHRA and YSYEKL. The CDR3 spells CASSQGLATGDEQFF. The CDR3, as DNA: TGCGCCAGCAGCCAAGGGCTAGCCACGGGGGATGAGCAGTTCTTC.

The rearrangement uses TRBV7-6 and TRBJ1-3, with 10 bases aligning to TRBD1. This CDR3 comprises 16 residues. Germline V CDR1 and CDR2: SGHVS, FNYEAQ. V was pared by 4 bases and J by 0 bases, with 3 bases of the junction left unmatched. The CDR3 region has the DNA TGTGCCAGCAGCTCGACAGGGGGCCACTCTGGAAACACCATATATTTT. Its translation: CASSSTGGHSGNTIYF.

CDR3 sequence (DNA): TGTGCCAGCTCACCGGGCCTGAACACTGAAGCTTTCTTT. This encodes CASSPGLNTEAFF. The chain recombines TRBV18 with TRBJ1-1; no reliable D call. V gave up 3 bases and J gave up 0 bases, with 5 bases separating them. Germline loops: CDR1 KGHSH, CDR2 LQKENI. The CDR3 spans 13 residues.

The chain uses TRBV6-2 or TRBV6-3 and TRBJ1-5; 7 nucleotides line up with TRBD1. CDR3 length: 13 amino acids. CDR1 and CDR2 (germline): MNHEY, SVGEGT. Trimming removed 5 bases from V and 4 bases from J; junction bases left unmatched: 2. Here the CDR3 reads CASSTQGNQPQHF. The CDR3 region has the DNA TGTGCCAGCAGTACACAGGGGAATCAGCCCCAGCATTTT.

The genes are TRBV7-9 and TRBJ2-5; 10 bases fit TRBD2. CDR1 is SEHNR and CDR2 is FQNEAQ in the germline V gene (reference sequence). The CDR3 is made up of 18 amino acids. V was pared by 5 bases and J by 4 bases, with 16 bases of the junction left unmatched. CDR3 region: CASSRVRGAGGPGETQYF. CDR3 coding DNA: TGTGCCAGCAGCCGAGTGCGGGGAGCGGGAGGGCCTGGAGAGACCCAGTACTTC.

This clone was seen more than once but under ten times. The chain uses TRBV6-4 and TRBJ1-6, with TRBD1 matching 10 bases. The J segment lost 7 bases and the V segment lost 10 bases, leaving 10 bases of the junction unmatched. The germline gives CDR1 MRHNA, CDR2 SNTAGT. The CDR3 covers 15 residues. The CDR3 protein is CATRPGTGENSPLHF. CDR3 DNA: TGTGCCACCCGTCCCGGGACAGGGGAGAATTCACCCCTCCACTTT.

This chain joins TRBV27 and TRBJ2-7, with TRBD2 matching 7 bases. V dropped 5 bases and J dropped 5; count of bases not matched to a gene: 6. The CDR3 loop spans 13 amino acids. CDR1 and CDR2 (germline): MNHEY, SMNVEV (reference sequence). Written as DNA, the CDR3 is TGTGCCAGCAGTAGGCGGGGGAGGCACGAGCAGTACTTC. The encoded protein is CASSRRGRHEQYF.

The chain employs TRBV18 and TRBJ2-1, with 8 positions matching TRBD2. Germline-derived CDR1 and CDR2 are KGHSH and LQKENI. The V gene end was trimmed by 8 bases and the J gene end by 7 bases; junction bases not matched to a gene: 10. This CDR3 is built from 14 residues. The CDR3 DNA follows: TGTGCCAGCAGTAGGCTAGCGGGCACTAATGAGCAGTTCTTC. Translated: CASSRLAGTNEQFF.

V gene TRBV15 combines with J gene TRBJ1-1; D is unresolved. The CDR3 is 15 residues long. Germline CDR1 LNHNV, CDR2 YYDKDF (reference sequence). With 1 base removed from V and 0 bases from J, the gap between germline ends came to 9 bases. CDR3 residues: CATSRGETLNTEAFF. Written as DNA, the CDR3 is TGTGCCACCAGCAGAGGGGAGACACTGAACACTGAAGCTTTCTTT.

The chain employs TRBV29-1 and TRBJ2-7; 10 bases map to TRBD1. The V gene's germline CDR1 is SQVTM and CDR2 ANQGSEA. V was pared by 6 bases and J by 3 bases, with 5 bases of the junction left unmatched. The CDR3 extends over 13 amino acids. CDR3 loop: CSVQTGGGYEQYF. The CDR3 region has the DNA TGCAGCGTACAGACAGGGGGCGGCTACGAGCAGTACTTC.

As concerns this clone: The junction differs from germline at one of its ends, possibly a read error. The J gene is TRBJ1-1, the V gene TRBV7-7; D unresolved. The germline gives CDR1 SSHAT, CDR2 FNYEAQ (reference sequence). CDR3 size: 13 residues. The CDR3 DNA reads TGTGCTAGCAGCTCCGGGAGGAACACTGAAGCTTTCTTT. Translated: CASSSGRNTEAFF. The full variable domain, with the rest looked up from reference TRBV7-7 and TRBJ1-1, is GAGVSQSPRYKVTKRGQDVTLRCDPISSHATLYWYQQALGQGPEFLTYFNYEAQPDKSGLPSDRFSAERPEGSISTLTIQRTEQRDSAMYRCASSSGRNTEAFFGQGTRLTVV.

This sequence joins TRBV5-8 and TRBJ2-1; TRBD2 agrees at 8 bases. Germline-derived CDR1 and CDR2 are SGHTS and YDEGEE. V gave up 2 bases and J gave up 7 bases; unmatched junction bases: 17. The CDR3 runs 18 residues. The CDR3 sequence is CASSFLLYGGTRTNEQFF. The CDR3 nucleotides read TGTGCCAGCAGCTTTCTATTATACGGTGGGACTAGAACAAATGAGCAGTTCTTC.

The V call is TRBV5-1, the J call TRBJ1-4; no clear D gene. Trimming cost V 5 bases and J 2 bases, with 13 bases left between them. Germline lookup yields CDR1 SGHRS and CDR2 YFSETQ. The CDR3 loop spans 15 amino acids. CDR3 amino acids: CASRPDIATNEKLFF. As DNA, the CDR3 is TGCGCCAGCAGGCCCGACATCGCGACTAATGAAAAACTGTTTTTT.

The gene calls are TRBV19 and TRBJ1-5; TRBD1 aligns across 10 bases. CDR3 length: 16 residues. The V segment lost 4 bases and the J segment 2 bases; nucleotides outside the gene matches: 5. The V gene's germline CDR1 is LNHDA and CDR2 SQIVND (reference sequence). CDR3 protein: CASSKGTGEGNQPQHF. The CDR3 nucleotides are TGTGCCAGTAGTAAGGGGACAGGGGAGGGCAATCAGCCCCAGCATTTT.

This chain's CDR3 is CASSNHPNQPQHF. CDR3 sequence (DNA): TGTGCCAGCAGTAACCACCCCAATCAGCCCCAGCATTTT. The chain has TRBV6-5 and TRBJ1-5; no firm D call. The V gene's germline CDR1 is MNHEY and CDR2 SVGAGI. This CDR3 region has 13 residues. Trimming removed 5 bases at V and 3 bases at J, with 8 bases between.

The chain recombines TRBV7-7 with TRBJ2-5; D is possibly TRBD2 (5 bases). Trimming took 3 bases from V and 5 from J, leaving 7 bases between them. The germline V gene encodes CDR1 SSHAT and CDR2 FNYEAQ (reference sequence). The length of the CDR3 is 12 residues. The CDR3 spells CASSFSGETQYF. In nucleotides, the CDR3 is TGTGCCAGCAGCTTTTCGGGGGAGACCCAGTACTTC.

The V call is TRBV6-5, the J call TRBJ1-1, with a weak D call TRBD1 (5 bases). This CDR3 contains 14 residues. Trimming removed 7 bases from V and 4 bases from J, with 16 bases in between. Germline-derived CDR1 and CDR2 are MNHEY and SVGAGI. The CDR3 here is CASTTGVRGTEAFF. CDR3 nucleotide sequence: TGTGCCAGCACCACGGGGGTGCGGGGCACTGAAGCTTTCTTT.

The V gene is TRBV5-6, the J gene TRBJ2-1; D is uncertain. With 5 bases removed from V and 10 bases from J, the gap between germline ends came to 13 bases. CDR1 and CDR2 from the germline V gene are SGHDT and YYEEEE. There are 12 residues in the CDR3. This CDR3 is CASRQQGSEQFF. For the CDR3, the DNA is TGTGCCAGCAGACAACAAGGGTCAGAGCAGTTCTTC.

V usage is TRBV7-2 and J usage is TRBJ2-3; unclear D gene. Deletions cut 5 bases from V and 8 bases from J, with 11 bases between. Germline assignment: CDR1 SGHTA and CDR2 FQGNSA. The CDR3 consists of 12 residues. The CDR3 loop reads CASSPDVGTQYF. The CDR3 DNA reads TGTGCCAGCAGCCCAGACGTAGGTACGCAGTATTTT.

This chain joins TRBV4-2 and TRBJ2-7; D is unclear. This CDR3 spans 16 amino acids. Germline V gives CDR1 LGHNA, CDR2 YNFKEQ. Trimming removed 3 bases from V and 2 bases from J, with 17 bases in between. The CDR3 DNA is TGTGCCAGCAGCCACCCCCCGGGCGCGACGGCCTACGAGCAGTACTTC. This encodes CASSHPPGATAYEQYF.

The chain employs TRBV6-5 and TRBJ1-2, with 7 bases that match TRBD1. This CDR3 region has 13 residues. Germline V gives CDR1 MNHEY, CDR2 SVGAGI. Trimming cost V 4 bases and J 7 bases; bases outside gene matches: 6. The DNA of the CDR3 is TGTGCCAGCAGTTCCGGGACAGATCCTGGCTACACCTTC. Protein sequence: CASSSGTDPGYTF.

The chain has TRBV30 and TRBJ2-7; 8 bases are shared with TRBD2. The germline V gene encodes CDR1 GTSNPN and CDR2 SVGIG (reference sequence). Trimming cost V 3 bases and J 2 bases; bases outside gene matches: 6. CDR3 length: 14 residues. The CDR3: CAWSDAGGAYEQYF. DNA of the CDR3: TGTGCCTGGAGCGACGCGGGGGGCGCCTACGAGCAGTACTTC.

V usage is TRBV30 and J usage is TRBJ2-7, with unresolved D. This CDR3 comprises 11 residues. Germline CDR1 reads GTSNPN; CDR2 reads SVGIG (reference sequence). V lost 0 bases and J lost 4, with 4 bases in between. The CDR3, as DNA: TGTGCCTGGAGTGTCGGTTACGAGCAGTACTTC. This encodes CAWSVGYEQYF.

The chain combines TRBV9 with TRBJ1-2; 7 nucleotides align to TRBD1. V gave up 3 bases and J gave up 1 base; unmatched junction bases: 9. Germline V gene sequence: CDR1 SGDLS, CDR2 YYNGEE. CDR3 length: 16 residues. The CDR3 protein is CASSESGTAFNYGYTF. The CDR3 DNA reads TGTGCCAGCAGCGAGAGCGGGACAGCCTTTAACTATGGCTACACCTTC. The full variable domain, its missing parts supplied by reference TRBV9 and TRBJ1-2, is DSGVTQTPKHLITATGQRVTLRCSPRSGDLSVYWYQQSLDQGLQFLIQYYNGEERAKGNILERFSAQQFPDLHSELNLSSLELGDSALYFCASSESGTAFNYGYTFGSGTRLTVV.

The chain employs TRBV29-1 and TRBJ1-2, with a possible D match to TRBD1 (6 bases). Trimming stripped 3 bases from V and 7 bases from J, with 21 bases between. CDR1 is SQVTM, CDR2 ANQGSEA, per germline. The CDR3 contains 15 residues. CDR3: CSVDDVGGGLAGYTF. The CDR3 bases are TGCAGCGTTGACGACGTGGGGGGCGGATTGGCTGGCTACACCTTC.